This TCR beta chain was obtained from a study of CD8+ T cells in alopecia areata. Study results and caveats: During tofacitinib treatment, many expanded lesional clones remained in scalp and blood.

RNA was isolated and reverse transcribed to cDNA, the sequencing template. Profiled with immunoSEQ multiplex PCR; TCRdb holds only in-frame clones, not every one. The data hold approximately 170,000 clones, with 60% observed a single time. This clone was observed a single time. The antigen is undetermined. Treatment in this sample: oral pan-JAK inhibitor, 5-10 mg twice daily. The germline CDR1 and CDR2 sequences are LNHNV and YYDKDF (reference sequence). Trimming pared 1 base from V and 4 bases from J, leaving 13 bases between. The CDR3 covers 15 residues. This TCR was recovered from a human donor with alopecia areata. The V call is TRBV15, the J call TRBJ1-2, with TRBD1 as a possible D gene (6 bases). Sequences were derived from CD4+ T cells sorted from blood, sampled at week 24, from a patient treated with tofacitinib. Here the CDR3 reads CATSRAPGESYGYTF. The CDR3 DNA is TGTGCCACCAGCAGAGCCCCAGGGGAATCCTATGGCTACACCTTC.